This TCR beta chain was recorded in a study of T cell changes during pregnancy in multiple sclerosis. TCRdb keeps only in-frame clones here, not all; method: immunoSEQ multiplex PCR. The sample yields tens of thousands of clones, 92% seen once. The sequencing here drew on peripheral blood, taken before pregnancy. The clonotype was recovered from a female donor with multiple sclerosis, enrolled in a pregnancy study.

The CDR3 reads CASSVESSGSDTQYF. Written as DNA, the CDR3 is TGTGCCAGCAGCGTAGAATCTAGCGGGAGTGATACGCAGTATTTT. The chain is built from TRBV9 and TRBJ2-3; 10 positions match TRBD2. V was pared by 0 bases and J by 6 bases, with 4 bases of the junction left unmatched. The germline V gene encodes CDR1 SGDLS and CDR2 YYNGEE. There are 15 residues in the CDR3.